This T cell receptor (beta chain) was retrieved from a study of T-cell memory formation after mild COVID-19. Study as a whole: The TCR clusters were mostly specific to one donor. Findings and caveats of the study: Clones contracting over day 15 to 85 were CD4/CD8 balanced, with later expanders leaning CD4+.

This clonotype showed up many times. The antigen remains unidentified. cDNA libraries for TCR alpha and TCR beta, carrying sample barcodes and UMIs, came from 5'RACE with constant-segment primers. MiXCR, run by TCRdb on the 5' RACE reads, gives a single entry per CDR3 protein. This table holds some 160,000 distinct CDR3 sequences, around 13% found once. The receptor's source is a man younger than 35 who had mild COVID-19 (a few samples of this study predate the infection). Cell type and time point are not known. Material for sequencing was PBMCs or a T cell subset sorted from them (not recorded which).

The CDR3 bases are TGCAGTGCTATAAAGCCCTCCATATACTACGAGCAGTACGTC. It codes for CSAIKPSIYYEQYV. This sequence joins TRBV20-1 and TRBJ2-7; D call uncertain. Trimming stripped 4 bases from V and 3 bases from J, with 16 bases between. The CDR3 totals 14 residues. CDR1 and CDR2 from the germline V gene are DFQATT and SNEGSKA (reference sequence).